Below, 3 T cell receptor beta chains from the same sample are listed, as sequenced in a study of neurological immune-mediated disorders. TCRdb reprocessed the 5' RACE reads with MiXCR, giving one entry per CDR3 protein. The data show 17,000 or so distinct CDR3 sequences, over 8.5% seen once. Sample: CD8+ T cells from blood. The origin of the receptors is a woman in her forties or fifties in good health.

This chain joins TRBV6-2 or TRBV6-3 and TRBJ2-7; TRBD1 is a possible D gene (6 bases). V lost 8 bases, J lost 5 bases, and 10 bases lay in between. Looked up from germline, CDR1 is MNHEY and CDR2 is SVGEGT. The CDR3 extends over 11 amino acids. The CDR3 DNA sequence: TGTGCCAGCGGCCAGGGGAACGAGCAGTACTTC. It yields the protein CASGQGNEQYF.

This clonotype was picked up many times. This chain uses TRBV10-3 with TRBJ2-7; 14 positions match TRBD2. The V and J ends lost 3 bases and 12 bases, in that order; junction bases with no gene match: 10. CDR1 is ENHRY, CDR2 SYGVKD, per germline. The CDR3 is made up of 15 amino acids. The CDR3 bases are TGTGCCATCAGTGACGGACTAGCGGGGGGTCGCGAGGGGTACTTC. Translation: CAISDGLAGGREGYF.

This clonotype was seen at least ten times. The chain couples TRBV4-1 to TRBJ2-5, with a tentative D call TRBD1 (7 bases). The CDR3 length is 19 residues. The V end lost 3 bases, the J end lost 1 base, and 24 bases lay between the germline ends. The germline CDR1 and CDR2 sequences are MGHRA and YSYEKL. CDR3 sequence (DNA): TGCGCCAGCAGCCACCCCCCAACGGCCAGGGGGGTACTCCAAGAGACCCAGTACTTC. This gives the protein CASSHPPTARGVLQETQYF.